The rows below give T cell receptor beta chains drawn from one sample of a study of blood T cell repertoires in COVID-19. Using immunoSEQ multiplex PCR, the repertoire was profiled, and TCRdb retains in-frame clones only, with some absent. The sample comprises 150,000 to 200,000 clones, around 80% of which are singletons, and around 10% rests with the top ten. Specimen: PBMCs or T cells enriched from blood (not recorded which). The receptor source for this set is a man in his fifties who had recovered from COVID-19. CDR3s include the opening cysteine and the closing phenylalanine or tryptophan. D genes are given only for firm matches. A clone size is listed for some rows: how often the clone was seen (once, few, many), or a class if it is expanded.

V: TRBV19; J: TRBJ1-5; size: -; D: TRBD1; DNA: TGTGCCAGTACCCCAACGGGACAGGGAAATCAGCCCCAGCATTTT; CDR3: CASTPTGQGNQPQHF
V: TRBV30; J: TRBJ1-5; size: -; D: -; DNA: TGTGCCTGGAATCAGGGGTCAGGGCAGCCCCAGCATTTT; CDR3: CAWNQGSGQPQHF
V: TRBV14; J: TRBJ2-6; size: -; D: -; DNA: TGTGCCAGCAGGTACACAGGGAGCTCTGGGGCCAACGTCCTGACTTTC; CDR3: CASRYTGSSGANVLTF
V: TRBV5-5; J: TRBJ1-5; size: -; D: TRBD1; DNA: TGTGCCAGCAGGCCGGACAGGAGCTATAGCAATCAGCCCCAGCATTTT; CDR3: CASRPDRSYSNQPQHF
V: TRBV5-4; J: TRBJ2-7; size: few; D: TRBD1; DNA: TGTGCCAGCAGCCCCGGGACAGGCGTTGACGAGCAGTACTTC; CDR3: CASSPGTGVDEQYF
V: TRBV5-1; J: TRBJ2-6; size: -; D: -; DNA: TGCGCCAGCAGCCCAGACAGCTCTGGGGCCAACGTCCTGACTTTC; CDR3: CASSPDSSGANVLTF
V: TRBV7-9; J: TRBJ1-2; size: once; D: TRBD1; DNA: TGTGCCAGCAGCTATGGACAGGGACATGGCTACACCTTC; CDR3: CASSYGQGHGYTF
V: TRBV19; J: TRBJ2-3; size: -; D: TRBD1; DNA: TGTGCCAGTCAGGATCGGGACAGATACACAGATACGCAGTATTTT; CDR3: CASQDRDRYTDTQYF
V: TRBV5-1; J: TRBJ1-2; size: -; D: -; DNA: TGCGCCAGCAGCTCCCAGAGCGGGGCCCCGTATGGCTACACCTTC; CDR3: CASSSQSGAPYGYTF
V: TRBV18; J: TRBJ2-1; size: -; D: TRBD2; DNA: TGTGCCAGCTCACCGGGCCCGGGGGGATATGAGCAGTTCTTC; CDR3: CASSPGPGGYEQFF
V: TRBV11-2; J: TRBJ2-7; size: once; D: TRBD2; DNA: TGTGCCAGCAGCCAAAGCGGGAGCCTTACCTACGAGCAGTACTTC; CDR3: CASSQSGSLTYEQYF
V: TRBV11-2; J: TRBJ2-7; size: -; D: -; DNA: TGTGCCAGCAGCCCGACAGGGAGGTACGAGCAGTACTTC; CDR3: CASSPTGRYEQYF
V: TRBV4-1; J: TRBJ2-2; size: few; D: TRBD1; DNA: TGCGCCAGCAGCCAAGATACTTCCGGGACAGGGAACACCGGGGAGCTGTTTTTT; CDR3: CASSQDTSGTGNTGELFF
V: TRBV15; J: TRBJ2-3; size: -; D: -; DNA: TGTGCCACCAGCAGAGACGCCAGGGGAGACGGCACAGATACGCAGTATTTT; CDR3: CATSRDARGDGTDTQYF
V: TRBV28; J: TRBJ2-5; size: -; D: -; DNA: TGTGCCAGCAGTTTACCCTACCAAGAGACCCAGTACTTC; CDR3: CASSLPYQETQYF
V: TRBV28; J: TRBJ1-4; size: once; D: TRBD1; DNA: TGTGCCAGCAATAAGGGGGCAGGTAATGAAAAACTGTTTTTT; CDR3: CASNKGAGNEKLFF
V: TRBV7-3; J: TRBJ1-6; size: few; D: TRBD1; DNA: TGTGCCAGCAGCTTACTTGGGACAGAGAATTCACCCCTCCACTTT; CDR3: CASSLLGTENSPLHF
V: TRBV10-1; J: TRBJ1-5; size: -; D: TRBD1; DNA: TGCGCCAGCAGTGCCAGAAGGACAGGTAGGAATAGCAATCAGCCCCAGCATTTT; CDR3: CASSARRTGRNSNQPQHF
V: TRBV28; J: TRBJ2-3; size: -; D: TRBD2; DNA: TGTGCCAGCAGTTTAGGCGGGAGGGCCGCAGATACGCAGTATTTT; CDR3: CASSLGGRAADTQYF
V: TRBV21-1; J: TRBJ2-5; size: -; D: -; DNA: TGTGCCAGCAGCACACCCCGTTCTGAGGGGGAAGAGACCCAGTACTTC; CDR3: CASSTPRSEGEETQYF
V: TRBV5-1; J: TRBJ1-6; size: once; D: -; DNA: TGCGCCAGCAGCTTGCGTCTCGGGGATTTCGGTTCACCCCTCCACTTT; CDR3: CASSLRLGDFGSPLHF
V: TRBV29-1; J: TRBJ2-1; size: -; D: TRBD1; DNA: TGCAGCGTTGAAAGGGTGCAGGGGGAGGAGCAGTTCTTC; CDR3: CSVERVQGEEQFF
V: TRBV7-3; J: TRBJ2-5; size: -; D: -; DNA: TGTGCCAGCAGCTCATCCAGGGGGGCAGGGACCCAGTACTTC; CDR3: CASSSSRGAGTQYF
V: TRBV19; J: TRBJ2-4; size: once; D: TRBD1; DNA: TGTGCCAGTAGTATTCCCGACAGGGTAGTAAACATTCAGTACTTC; CDR3: CASSIPDRVVNIQYF
V: TRBV14; J: TRBJ2-1; size: -; D: TRBD2; DNA: TGTGCCAGCAGCCAAGGGACTAGCGGGAGAATTGAGCAGTTCTTC; CDR3: CASSQGTSGRIEQFF
V: TRBV5-1; J: TRBJ2-7; size: few; D: -; DNA: TGCGCCAGCAGCTCGGTACAGGGAAACGAGCAGTACTTC; CDR3: CASSSVQGNEQYF
V: TRBV5-1; J: TRBJ2-5; size: -; D: -; DNA: TGCGCCAGCAGCCTCTCTCCCACTGAGACCCAGTACTTC; CDR3: CASSLSPTETQYF
V: TRBV6-1; J: TRBJ1-2; size: once; D: -; DNA: TGTGCCAGCAGTGAATTCGGAATTGGGGGGTATGGCTACACCTTC; CDR3: CASSEFGIGGYGYTF
V: TRBV12-2; J: TRBJ1-2; size: -; D: -; DNA: TGTGCAAGTCGTTGGACAGGCGACTATGGCTACACCTTC; CDR3: CASRWTGDYGYTF
V: TRBV11-2; J: TRBJ2-7; size: once; D: TRBD2; DNA: TGTGCCAGCAGCTCGGGACTAGCGGACCTCTACGAGCAGTACTTC; CDR3: CASSSGLADLYEQYF
V: TRBV6-6; J: TRBJ2-3; size: -; D: -; DNA: TGTGCCAGCAGTTACTTACAAGACACAGATACGCAGTATTTT; CDR3: CASSYLQDTDTQYF
V: TRBV6-5; J: TRBJ2-7; size: -; D: -; DNA: TGTGCCAGCGGCACAGGGAATCCCTACGAGCAGTACTTC; CDR3: CASGTGNPYEQYF
V: TRBV11-3; J: TRBJ2-1; size: -; D: TRBD1; DNA: TGTGCCAGCAGCCCCGCCCCGGGACAGAACTCCTACAATGAGCAGTTCTTC; CDR3: CASSPAPGQNSYNEQFF
V: TRBV14; J: TRBJ1-2; size: -; D: TRBD1; DNA: TGTGCCAGCAGCCAGGGGACAGCCTACACCTTC; CDR3: CASSQGTAYTF
V: TRBV3-1/TRBV3-2; J: TRBJ2-5; size: -; D: TRBD2; DNA: TGTGCCAGCAGCCTAGCGGGTTTCCAAGAGACCCAGTACTTC; CDR3: CASSLAGFQETQYF